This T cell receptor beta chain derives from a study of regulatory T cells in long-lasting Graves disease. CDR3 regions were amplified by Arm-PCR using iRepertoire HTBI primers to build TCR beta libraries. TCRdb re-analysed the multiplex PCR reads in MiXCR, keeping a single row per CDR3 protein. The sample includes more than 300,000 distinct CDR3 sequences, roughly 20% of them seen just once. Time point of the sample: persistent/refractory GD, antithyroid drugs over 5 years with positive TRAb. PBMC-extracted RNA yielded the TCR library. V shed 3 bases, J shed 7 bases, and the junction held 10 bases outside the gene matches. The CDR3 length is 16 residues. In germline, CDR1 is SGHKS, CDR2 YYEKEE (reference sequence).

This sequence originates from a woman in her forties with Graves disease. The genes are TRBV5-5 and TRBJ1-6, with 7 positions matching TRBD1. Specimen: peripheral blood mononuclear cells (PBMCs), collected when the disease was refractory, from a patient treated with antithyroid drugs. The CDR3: CASSWGLTGWNSPLHF. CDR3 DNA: TGTGCCAGCAGCTGGGGACTGACAGGGTGGAATTCACCCCTCCACTTT. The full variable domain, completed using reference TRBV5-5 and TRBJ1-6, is DAGVTQSPTHLIKTRGQQVTLRCSPISGHKSVSWYQQVLGQGPQFIFQYYEKEERGRGNFPDRFSARQFPNYSSELNVNALLLGDSALYLCASSWGLTGWNSPLHFGNGTRLTVT.